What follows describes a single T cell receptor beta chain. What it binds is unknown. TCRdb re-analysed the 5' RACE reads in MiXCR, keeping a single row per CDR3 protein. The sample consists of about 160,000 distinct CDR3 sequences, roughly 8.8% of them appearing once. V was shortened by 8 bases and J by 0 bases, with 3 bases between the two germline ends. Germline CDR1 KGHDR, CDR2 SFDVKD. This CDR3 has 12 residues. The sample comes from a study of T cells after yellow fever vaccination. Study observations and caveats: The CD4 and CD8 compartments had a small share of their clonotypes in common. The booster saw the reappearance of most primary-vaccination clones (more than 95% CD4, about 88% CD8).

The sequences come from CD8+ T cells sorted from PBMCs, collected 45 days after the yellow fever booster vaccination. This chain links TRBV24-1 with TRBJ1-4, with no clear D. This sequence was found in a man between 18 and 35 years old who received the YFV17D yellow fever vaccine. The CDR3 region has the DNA TGTGCCACCACCTCAACTAATGAAAAACTGTTTTTT. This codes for CATTSTNEKLFF.